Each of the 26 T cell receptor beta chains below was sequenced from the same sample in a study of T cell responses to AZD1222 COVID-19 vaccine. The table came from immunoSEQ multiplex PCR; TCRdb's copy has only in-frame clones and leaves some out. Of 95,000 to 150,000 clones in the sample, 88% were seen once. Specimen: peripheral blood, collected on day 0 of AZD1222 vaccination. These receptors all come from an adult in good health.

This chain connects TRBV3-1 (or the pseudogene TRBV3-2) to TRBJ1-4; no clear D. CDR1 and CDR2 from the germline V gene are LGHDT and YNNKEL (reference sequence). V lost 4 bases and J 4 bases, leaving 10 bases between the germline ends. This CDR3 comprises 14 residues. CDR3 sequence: CASSRSLVNEKLFF. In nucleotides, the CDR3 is TGTGCCAGCAGCCGTAGTCTCGTTAATGAAAAACTGTTTTTT.

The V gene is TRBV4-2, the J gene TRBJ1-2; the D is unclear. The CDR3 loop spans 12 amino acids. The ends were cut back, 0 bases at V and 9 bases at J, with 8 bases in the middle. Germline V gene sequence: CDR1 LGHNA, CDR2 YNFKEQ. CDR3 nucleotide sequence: TGTGCCAGCAGCCAAGATAGGTACCGCTACACCTTC. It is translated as CASSQDRYRYTF.

Written as DNA, the CDR3 is TGTGCCAGCAGTTACTCACCCGGGGATGGCTACACCTTC. Encoded protein: CASSYSPGDGYTF. This chain joins TRBV6-6 and TRBJ1-2; D is uncertain. Germline-derived CDR1 and CDR2 are MNHNY and SVGAGI (reference sequence). The CDR3 sequence is 13 residues long. V shed 0 bases and J shed 6 bases, with 8 bases lying between them.

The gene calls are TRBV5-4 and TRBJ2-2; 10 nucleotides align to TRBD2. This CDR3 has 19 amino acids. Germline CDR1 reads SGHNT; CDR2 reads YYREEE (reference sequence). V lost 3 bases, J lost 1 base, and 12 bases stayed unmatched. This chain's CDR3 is CASSSRIAGGLLNTGELFF. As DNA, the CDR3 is TGTGCCAGCAGCTCCCGAATAGCGGGGGGCCTCTTGAACACCGGGGAGCTGTTTTTT.

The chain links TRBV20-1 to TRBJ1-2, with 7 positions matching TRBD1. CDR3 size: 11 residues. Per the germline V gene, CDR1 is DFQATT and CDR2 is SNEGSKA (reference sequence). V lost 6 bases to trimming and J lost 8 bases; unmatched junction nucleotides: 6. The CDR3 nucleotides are TGCAGTGCCAGACAGGGAGGCGGCTACACCTTC. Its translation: CSARQGGGYTF.

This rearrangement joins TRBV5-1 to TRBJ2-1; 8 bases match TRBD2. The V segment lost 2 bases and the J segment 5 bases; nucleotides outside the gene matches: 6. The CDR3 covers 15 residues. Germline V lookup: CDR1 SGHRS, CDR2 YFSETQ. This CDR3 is CASSFIAGSNNEQFF. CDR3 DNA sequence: TGCGCCAGCAGCTTCATAGCGGGGAGCAACAATGAGCAGTTCTTC.

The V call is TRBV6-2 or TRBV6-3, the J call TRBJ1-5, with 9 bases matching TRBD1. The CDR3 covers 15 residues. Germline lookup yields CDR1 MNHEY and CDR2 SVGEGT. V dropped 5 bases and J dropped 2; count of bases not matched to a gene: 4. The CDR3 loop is CASSRQGVGNQPQHF. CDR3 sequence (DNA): TGTGCCAGCAGTCGACAGGGGGTGGGCAATCAGCCCCAGCATTTT.

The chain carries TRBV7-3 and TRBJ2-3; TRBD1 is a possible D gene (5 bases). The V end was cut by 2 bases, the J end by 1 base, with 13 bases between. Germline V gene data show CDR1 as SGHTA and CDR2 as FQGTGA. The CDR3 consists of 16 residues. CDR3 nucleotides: TGTGCCAGCAGCTTAGGGGCAAACCGGGGCACAGATACGCAGTATTTT. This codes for CASSLGANRGTDTQYF. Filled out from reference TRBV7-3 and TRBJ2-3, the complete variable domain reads GAGVSQTPSNKVTEKGKYVELRCDPISGHTALYWYRQSLGQGPEFLIYFQGTGAADDSGLPNDRFFAVRPEGSVSTLKIQRTERGDSAVYLCASSLGANRGTDTQYFGPGTRLTVL.

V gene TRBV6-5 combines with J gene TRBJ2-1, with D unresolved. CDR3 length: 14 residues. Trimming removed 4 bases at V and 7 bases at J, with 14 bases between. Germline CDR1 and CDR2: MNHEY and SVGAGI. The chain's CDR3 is CASSSGRLVNEQFF. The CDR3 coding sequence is TGTGCCAGCAGTTCGGGTAGGTTAGTGAATGAGCAGTTCTTC.

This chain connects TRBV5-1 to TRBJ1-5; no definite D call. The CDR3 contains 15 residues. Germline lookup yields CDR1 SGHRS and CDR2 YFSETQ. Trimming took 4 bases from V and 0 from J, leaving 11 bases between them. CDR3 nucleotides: TGCGCCAGCAGCCTGGACGGGAGTAGCAATCAGCCCCAGCATTTT. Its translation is CASSLDGSSNQPQHF.

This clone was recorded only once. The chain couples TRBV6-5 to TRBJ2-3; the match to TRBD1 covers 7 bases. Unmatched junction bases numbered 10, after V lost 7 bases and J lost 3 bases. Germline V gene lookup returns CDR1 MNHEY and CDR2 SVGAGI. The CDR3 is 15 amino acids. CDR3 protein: CASTSTGKGTDTQYF. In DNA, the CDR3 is TGTGCCAGCACTTCGACAGGGAAGGGAACAGATACGCAGTATTTT.

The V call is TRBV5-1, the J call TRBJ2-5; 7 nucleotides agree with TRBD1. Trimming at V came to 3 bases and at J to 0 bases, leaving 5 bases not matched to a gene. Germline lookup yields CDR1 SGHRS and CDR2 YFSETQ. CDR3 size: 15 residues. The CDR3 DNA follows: TGCGCCAGCAGCTATGGGACAGTCCACCAAGAGACCCAGTACTTC. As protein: CASSYGTVHQETQYF.

The CDR3 sequence: CASSVPRETEAFF. The CDR3 nucleotides read TGCGCCAGCAGTGTACCCAGGGAGACTGAAGCTTTCTTT. The rearrangement links TRBV10-1 to TRBJ1-1; the D gene is possibly TRBD1 (5 bases). CDR3 length: 13 residues. The V gene lost 4 bases and the J gene lost 5 bases, with 11 bases spanning the gap. Germline lookup yields CDR1 WNHNN and CDR2 SYGVQD (reference sequence).

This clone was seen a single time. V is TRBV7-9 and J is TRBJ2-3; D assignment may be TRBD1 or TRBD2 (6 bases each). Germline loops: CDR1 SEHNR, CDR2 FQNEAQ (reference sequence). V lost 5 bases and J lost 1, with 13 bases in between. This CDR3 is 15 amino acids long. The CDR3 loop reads CASSTRGLGTDTQYF. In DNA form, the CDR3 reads TGTGCCAGCAGCACCCGGGGGCTCGGCACAGATACGCAGTATTTT.

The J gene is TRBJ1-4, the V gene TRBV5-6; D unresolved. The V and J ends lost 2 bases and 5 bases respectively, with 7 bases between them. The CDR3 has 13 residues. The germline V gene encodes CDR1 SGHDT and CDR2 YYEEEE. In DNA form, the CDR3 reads TGTGCCAGCAGCTTTAACCTCAATGAAAAACTGTTTTTT. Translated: CASSFNLNEKLFF.

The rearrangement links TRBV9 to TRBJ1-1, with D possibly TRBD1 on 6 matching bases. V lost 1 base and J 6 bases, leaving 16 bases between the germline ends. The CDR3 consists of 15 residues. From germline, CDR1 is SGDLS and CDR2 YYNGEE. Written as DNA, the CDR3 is TGTGCCAGCAGCGTATGGGGGGAGAGGACAGCTGAAGCTTTCTTT. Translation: CASSVWGERTAEAFF.

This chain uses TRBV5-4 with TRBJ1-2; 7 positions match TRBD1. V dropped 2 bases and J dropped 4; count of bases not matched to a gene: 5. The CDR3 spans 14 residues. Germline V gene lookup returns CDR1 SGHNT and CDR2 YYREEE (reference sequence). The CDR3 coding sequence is TGTGCCAGCAGCTTTTCGGGACAGACCTATGGCTACACCTTC. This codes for CASSFSGQTYGYTF.

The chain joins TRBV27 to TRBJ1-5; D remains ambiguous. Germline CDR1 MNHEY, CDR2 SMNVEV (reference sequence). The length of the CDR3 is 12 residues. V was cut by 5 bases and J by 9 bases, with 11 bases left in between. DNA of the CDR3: TGTGCCAGCAGTCACCGAGATAGGCCCCAGCATTTT. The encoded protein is CASSHRDRPQHF.

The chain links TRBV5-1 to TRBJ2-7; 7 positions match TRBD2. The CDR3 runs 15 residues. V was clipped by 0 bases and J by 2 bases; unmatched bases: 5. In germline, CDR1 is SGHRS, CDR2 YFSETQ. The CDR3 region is CASSLAAGRAYEQYF. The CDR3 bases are TGCGCCAGCAGCTTGGCGGCAGGGAGGGCCTACGAGCAGTACTTC.

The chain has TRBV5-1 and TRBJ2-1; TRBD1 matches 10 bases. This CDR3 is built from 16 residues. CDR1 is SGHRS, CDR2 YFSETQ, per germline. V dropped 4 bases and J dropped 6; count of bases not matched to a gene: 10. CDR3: CASSGQTGGAGNEQFF. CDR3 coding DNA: TGCGCCAGCAGCGGCCAGACAGGGGGCGCGGGCAATGAGCAGTTCTTC.

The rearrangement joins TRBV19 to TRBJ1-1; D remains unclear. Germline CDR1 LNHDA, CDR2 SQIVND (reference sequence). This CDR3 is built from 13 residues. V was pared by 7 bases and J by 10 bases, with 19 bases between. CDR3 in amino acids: CASTPDLYWGAFF. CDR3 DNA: TGTGCCAGTACCCCGGATCTGTATTGGGGAGCTTTCTTT. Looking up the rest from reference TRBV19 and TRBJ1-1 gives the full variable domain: DGGITQSPKYLFRKEGQNVTLSCEQNLNHDAMYWYRQDPGQGLRLIYYSQIVNDFQKGDIAEGYSVSREKKESFPLTVTSAQKNPTAFYLCASTPDLYWGAFFGQGTRLTVV.

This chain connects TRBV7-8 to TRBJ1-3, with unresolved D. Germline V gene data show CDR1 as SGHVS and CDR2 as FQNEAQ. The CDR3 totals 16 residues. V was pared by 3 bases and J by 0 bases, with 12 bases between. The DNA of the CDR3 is TGTGCCAGCAGCTTGGGGTTCCTGAGCTCTGGAAACACCATATATTTT. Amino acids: CASSLGFLSSGNTIYF.

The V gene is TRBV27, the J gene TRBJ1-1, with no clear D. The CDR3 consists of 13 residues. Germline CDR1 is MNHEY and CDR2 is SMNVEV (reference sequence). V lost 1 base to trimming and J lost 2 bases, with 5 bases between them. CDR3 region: CASSLWPNTEAFF. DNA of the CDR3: TGTGCCAGCAGTTTATGGCCTAACACTGAAGCTTTCTTT.

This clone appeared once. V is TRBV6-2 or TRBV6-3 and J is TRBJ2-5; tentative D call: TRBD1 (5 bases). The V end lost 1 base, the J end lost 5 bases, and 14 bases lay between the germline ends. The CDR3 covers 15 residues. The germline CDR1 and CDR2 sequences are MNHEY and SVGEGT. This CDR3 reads CASSYFGPGKETQYF. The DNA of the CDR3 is TGTGCCAGCAGTTACTTTGGGCCAGGGAAGGAGACCCAGTACTTC.

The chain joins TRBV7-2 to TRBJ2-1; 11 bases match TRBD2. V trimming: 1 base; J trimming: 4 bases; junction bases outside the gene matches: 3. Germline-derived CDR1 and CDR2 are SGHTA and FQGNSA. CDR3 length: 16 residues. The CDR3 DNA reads TGTGCCAGCAGCTTAGGTGTAGCGGGGGGGTACAATGAGCAGTTCTTC. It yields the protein CASSLGVAGGYNEQFF.

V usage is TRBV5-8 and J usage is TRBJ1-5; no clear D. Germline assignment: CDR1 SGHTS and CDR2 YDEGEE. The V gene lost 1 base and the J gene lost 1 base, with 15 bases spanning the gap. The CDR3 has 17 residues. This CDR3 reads CASSLLPMAGSNQPQHF. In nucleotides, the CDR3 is TGTGCCAGCAGCTTGCTCCCGATGGCGGGGAGCAATCAGCCCCAGCATTTT.